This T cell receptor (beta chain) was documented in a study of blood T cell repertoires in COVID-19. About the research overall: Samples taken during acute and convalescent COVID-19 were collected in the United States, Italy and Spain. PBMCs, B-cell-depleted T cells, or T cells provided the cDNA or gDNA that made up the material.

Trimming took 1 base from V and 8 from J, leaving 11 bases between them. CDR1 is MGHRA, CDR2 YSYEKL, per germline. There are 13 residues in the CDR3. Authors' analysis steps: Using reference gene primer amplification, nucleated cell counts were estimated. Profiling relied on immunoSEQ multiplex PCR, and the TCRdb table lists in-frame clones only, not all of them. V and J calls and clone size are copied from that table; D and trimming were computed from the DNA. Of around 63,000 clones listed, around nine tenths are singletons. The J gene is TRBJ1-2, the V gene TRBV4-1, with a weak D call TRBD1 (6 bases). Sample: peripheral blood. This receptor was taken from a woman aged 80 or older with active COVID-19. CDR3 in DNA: TGCGCCAGCAGCCAAGGGCCGGGGGGCGGCTACACCTTC. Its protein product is CASSQGPGGGYTF.